The 9 T cell receptor beta chains below were found in one sample sequenced in a study of Graves' ophthalmopathy and Graves' hyperthyroidism. Amplification of the TCR beta CDR3 regions used RNA transcripts (as template). First-round RT-PCR relied on HTBI primers, and a second-round multiplex PCR came next. TCRdb reanalysed the multiplex PCR reads using MiXCR and keeps one entry per CDR3 protein. The table has around 470,000 distinct CDR3 sequences, around 15% seen once. The sequenced material came from blood. The receptors shown here come from a woman aged 30 to 39 with Graves' ophthalmopathy.

This clonotype has a count of ten or more. V is TRBV9 and J is TRBJ2-5; maybe TRBD1 (5 bases). Germline CDR1 SGDLS, CDR2 YYNGEE. The CDR3 consists of 15 residues. V lost 6 bases, J lost 4 bases, and 19 bases lay in between. This CDR3 is CASTPSPAGRETQYF. For the CDR3, the DNA is TGTGCCAGCACGCCGAGCCCCGCAGGGCGAGAGACCCAGTACTTC. Full variable domain (rest looked up from reference TRBV9 and TRBJ2-5): DSGVTQTPKHLITATGQRVTLRCSPRSGDLSVYWYQQSLDQGLQFLIQYYNGEERAKGNILERFSAQQFPDLHSELNLSSLELGDSALYFCASTPSPAGRETQYFGPGTRLLVL.

This clonotype was picked up one time. V and J are TRBV12-3 or TRBV12-4 and TRBJ2-7; D perhaps matches TRBD2 (6 bases). The CDR3 sequence is 14 residues long. V lost 7 bases and J 0 bases, leaving 13 bases between the germline ends. In DNA form, the CDR3 reads TGTGCCAGCACCTTAACGGGACTCTCCTACGAGCAGTACTTC. The encoded protein is CASTLTGLSYEQYF.

A remark on this clonotype: This clone may be a read error of a much larger clone one base away. The chain joins TRBV27 to TRBJ1-1, with TRBD1 as a possible D gene (6 bases). This CDR3 has 14 amino acids. Germline values: CDR1 MNHEY, CDR2 SMNVEV (reference sequence). This chain's CDR3 is CASSTRTDSDEACF. CDR3 in DNA: TGTGCCAGCAGTACGCGGACAGATTCCGACGAAGCTTGCTTT.

The J gene is TRBJ1-5, the V gene TRBV6-5; possible D gene TRBD1, 6 bases. Between the trimmed V and J ends, which lost 5 bases and 14 bases, there was a span of 16 bases. Germline CDR1 and CDR2: MNHEY and SVGAGI. The CDR3 totals 12 residues. This CDR3 reads CASSTEQGPKHF. CDR3 sequence (DNA): TGTGCCAGCAGTACTGAACAGGGCCCAAAGCATTTT.

The rearrangement uses TRBV4-1 and TRBJ1-5, with 7 bases lining up with TRBD1. This CDR3 region has 15 residues. V lost 1 base and J lost 3; bases outside the gene matches: 3. Germline CDR1 MGHRA, CDR2 YSYEKL. This chain's CDR3 is CASSQARGDNQPQHF. The CDR3 DNA follows: TGCGCCAGCAGCCAAGCCAGGGGGGACAATCAGCCCCAGCATTTT.

This clonotype was detected many times. The chain links TRBV27 to TRBJ1-1; perhaps TRBD1 as D (5 bases). Trimming took 10 bases from V and 1 from J, leaving 19 bases between them. The CDR3 runs to 15 residues. Germline V gives CDR1 MNHEY, CDR2 SMNVEV (reference sequence). The CDR3: CAIVEEGERNTEAFF. The CDR3 DNA reads TGTGCCATCGTGGAGGAAGGGGAACGGAACACTGAAGCTTTCTTT.

This clonotype was counted ten times or more. The chain is built from TRBV28 and TRBJ1-1; D ambiguous. The CDR3 length is 14 residues. CDR1 MDHEN and CDR2 SYDVKM come from the germline V gene. Trimming stripped 4 bases from V and 7 bases from J, with 16 bases between. Here the CDR3 reads CASSSRQVINEAFF. In DNA, the CDR3 is TGTGCCAGCAGTTCGCGCCAGGTAATAAATGAAGCTTTCTTT.

Many counts were recorded for this clonotype. The V call is TRBV20-1, the J call TRBJ2-5, with 9 positions matching TRBD1. The CDR3 runs 13 residues. With V trimmed by 5 bases and J by 3 bases, 4 bases remained unmatched. Per the germline V gene, CDR1 is DFQATT and CDR2 is SNEGSKA (reference sequence). The CDR3 DNA reads as TGCAGTGCTCCTAGGACAGGGGAAGAGACCCAGTACTTC. It yields the protein CSAPRTGEETQYF.

This clonotype was counted ten times or more. This chain connects TRBV7-9 to TRBJ1-1; D gene unclear. Trimming shortened V by 7 bases and J by 3 bases, and 12 bases separated the two germline ends. CDR3 length: 13 amino acids. Germline V gene sequence: CDR1 SEHNR, CDR2 FQNEAQ (reference sequence). CDR3 protein: CASINSGDTEAFF. As DNA, the CDR3 is TGTGCCAGCATCAATAGCGGGGACACTGAAGCTTTCTTT.